Below are 3 T cell receptor beta chains sequenced from a single sample in a study of long-term antiretroviral therapy in people with HIV. With survey level as its setting, the immunoSEQ assay was v3.0. Libraries were prepared by immunoSEQ multiplex PCR; TCRdb keeps only in-frame clonotypes and omits some of them. The repertoire has 25,000 or so clones, 78% of them found once; the top ten carry about a tenth. The sequencing used unsorted PBMCs, collected 1.5 years before starting antiretroviral therapy. The origin of the receptors is a man younger than 30 with HIV.

The rearrangement uses TRBV5-1 and TRBJ2-7; D is unclear. The CDR3 runs 13 residues. Germline assignment: CDR1 SGHRS and CDR2 YFSETQ. V dropped 0 bases and J dropped 7 bases, with 11 bases sitting between them. This chain's CDR3 is CASSLDAQREQYF. The CDR3 region has the DNA TGCGCCAGCAGCTTGGATGCCCAGAGGGAGCAGTACTTC. Full variable domain (outside the CDR3, taken from reference TRBV5-1 and TRBJ2-7): KAGVTQTPRYLIKTRGQQVTLSCSPISGHRSVSWYQQTPGQGLQFLFEYFSETQRNKGNFPGRFSGRQFSNSRSEMNVSTLELGDSALYLCASSLDAQREQYFGPGTRLTVT.

This clone appeared once. V usage is TRBV9 and J usage is TRBJ1-2, with D maybe TRBD1 (5 bases). The CDR3 covers 13 residues. Trimming shortened V by 0 bases and J by 8 bases, and 11 bases separated the two germline ends. CDR1 is SGDLS, CDR2 YYNGEE, per germline. As DNA, the CDR3 is TGTGCCAGCAGCGTAGTGACGGGGGGAGGCTACACCTTC. This encodes CASSVVTGGGYTF.

There are a few counts of this clone. The V call is TRBV10-1, the J call TRBJ1-1; D call uncertain. V was trimmed by 6 bases and J by 3 bases, leaving 11 bases between them. The germline CDR1 and CDR2 sequences are WNHNN and SYGVQD (reference sequence). This CDR3 has 13 residues. The CDR3 spells CASSPGPHTEAFF. DNA of the CDR3: TGCGCCAGCAGCCCCGGGCCTCACACTGAAGCTTTCTTT.